Below are 25 T cell receptor beta chains sequenced from a single sample in a study of beta chain features in type 1 diabetes. cDNA synthesis used the whole RNA isolate, giving expressed TCRB sequences. The assay was immunoSEQ multiplex PCR, and TCRdb's table has in-frame clones only and misses some. The sample lists 500,000 to 700,000 clones, less than 20% occurring once. Sequencing input: naive CD4+ T cells from blood. All receptors come from a man younger than 30 in good health.

This clone was counted between two and nine times. This chain uses TRBV15 with TRBJ2-2; 8 nucleotides align to TRBD2. J lost 6 bases, V lost 2 bases, and 8 bases had no gene match. Looked up from germline, CDR1 is LNHNV and CDR2 is YYDKDF (reference sequence). The CDR3 extends over 16 amino acids. This chain's CDR3 is CATSRKGLGGSGELFF. DNA for the CDR3: TGTGCCACCAGCAGAAAGGGACTAGGCGGGTCCGGGGAGCTGTTTTTT.

This clone was picked up a small number of times. The chain joins TRBV7-2 to TRBJ1-5; tentatively, D is TRBD1 (5 bases). Trimming left V 1 base short and J 4 bases short, with 8 bases between. Looked up from germline, CDR1 is SGHTA and CDR2 is FQGNSA. The CDR3 has 14 amino acids. CDR3 amino acids: CASSLVSGNQPQHF. Here the CDR3 DNA reads TGTGCCAGCAGCTTAGTTTCAGGGAATCAGCCCCAGCATTTT.

This chain joins TRBV18 and TRBJ2-1; 15 bases align to TRBD2. The CDR3 is 16 amino acids. Germline CDR1 reads KGHSH; CDR2 reads LQKENI. V was clipped by 7 bases and J by 5 bases; unmatched bases: 6. Here the CDR3 DNA reads TGTGCCAGCTTCCGCGGACTAGCGGGGGGGAACAATGAGCAGTTCTTC. Residues: CASFRGLAGGNNEQFF.

The gene calls are TRBV7-2 and TRBJ1-2; D gene ambiguous. The CDR3 has 12 residues. Germline CDR1 reads SGHTA; CDR2 reads FQGNSA. Deletions cut 4 bases from V and 4 bases from J, with 7 bases between. Here the CDR3 DNA reads TGTGCCAGCAGCTCACAGATCTATGGCTACACCTTC. Its translation is CASSSQIYGYTF. The full variable domain, rest sourced from reference TRBV7-2 and TRBJ1-2, is GAGVSQSPSNKVTEKGKDVELRCDPISGHTALYWYRQSLGQGLEFLIYFQGNSAPDKSGLPSDRFSAERTGGSVSTLTIQRTQQEDSAVYLCASSSQIYGYTFGSGTRLTVV.

This clone was picked up a small number of times. Other DNA variants within this sample encode the same CDR3. The rearrangement links TRBV6-5 to TRBJ2-5; D is unclear. The germline V gene has CDR1 MNHEY and CDR2 SVGAGI. This CDR3 has 12 residues. The V end lost 2 bases, the J end lost 1 base, and 2 bases lay between the germline ends. DNA of the CDR3: TGTGCCAGCAGTTACGGCCAAGAGACCCAGTACTTC. Its translation: CASSYGQETQYF.

This clone was seen more than once but under ten times. The chain links TRBV7-9 to TRBJ2-3; TRBD2 is a possible D gene (5 bases). The length of the CDR3 is 17 residues. Between the trimmed V and J ends, which lost 6 bases and 0 bases, there was a span of 19 bases. Looked up from germline, CDR1 is SEHNR and CDR2 is FQNEAQ (reference sequence). The CDR3 DNA reads TGTGCCAGCAGGCTATCCCACTCCCGGGGTAGCACAGATACGCAGTATTTT. This encodes CASRLSHSRGSTDTQYF.

The V call is TRBV23-1, the J call TRBJ2-2; D is unclear. TRBV23-1 is identified as an open reading frame with a role that is uncertain. The CDR3 length is 14 residues. V lost 4 bases and J lost 3, with 9 bases in between. In DNA form, the CDR3 reads TGCGCCAGCAGTCTAGAGAATCACACCGGGGAGCTGTTTTTT. Its protein is CASSLENHTGELFF.

This clone was counted a few times. CDR3 amino acids: CASSQVGRDEQFF. The CDR3 DNA reads as TGTGCCAGCAGCCAAGTGGGACGCGATGAGCAGTTCTTC. The chain joins TRBV14 to TRBJ2-1, with D perhaps assigned TRBD1 or TRBD2 (5 bases each). Germline V lookup: CDR1 SGHDN, CDR2 FVKESK. CDR3 length: 13 amino acids. Trimming took 1 base from V and 8 from J, leaving 9 bases between them.

This clone has more than one count but fewer than ten. The V gene is TRBV30, the J gene TRBJ2-7, with D possibly matching TRBD1 (6 bases). The V gene's germline CDR1 is GTSNPN and CDR2 SVGIG (reference sequence). V lost 1 base to trimming and J lost 1 base, with 11 bases between them. This CDR3 region has 14 residues. The CDR3 coding sequence is TGTGCCTGGAGTGCAGGGGCTGGTTCCTACGAGCAGTACTTC. Its translation: CAWSAGAGSYEQYF.

This clone was seen only a few times. The V call is TRBV5-1, the J call TRBJ2-6; D is uncertain. This CDR3 contains 18 residues. Trimming took off 6 bases at V and 3 bases at J, with 22 bases between the two ends. The germline gives CDR1 SGHRS, CDR2 YFSETQ. Here the CDR3 DNA reads TGCGCCAGCAAGCTTGGATTCAGTGGTTACTATGGGGCCAACGTCCTGACTTTC. Encoded protein: CASKLGFSGYYGANVLTF.

This clone was detected only a few times. The V and J genes are TRBV29-1 and TRBJ2-5; a weak D match, TRBD1 (5 bases). CDR3 length: 16 residues. Germline V gene sequence: CDR1 SQVTM, CDR2 ANQGSEA. Trimming took 2 bases from V and 4 from J, leaving 20 bases between them. The DNA of the CDR3 is TGCAGCGTTGAAAGGCAGGGCCAAGTACGCCCAGAGACCCAGTACTTC. Translating it yields CSVERQGQVRPETQYF. The variable domain in full, completed from reference TRBV29-1 and TRBJ2-5, reads SAVISQKPSRDICQRGTSLTIQCQVDSQVTMMFWYRQQPGQSLTLIATANQGSEATYESGFVIDKFPISRPNLTFSTLTVSNMSPEDSSIYLCSVERQGQVRPETQYFGPGTRLLVL.

This chain connects TRBV7-9 to TRBJ2-7; D call uncertain. This CDR3 region has 14 residues. Germline values: CDR1 SEHNR, CDR2 FQNEAQ (reference sequence). The V end was cut by 4 bases, the J end by 2 bases, with 12 bases between. The CDR3 DNA is TGTGCCAGCAGCTCGGTGACGTATCCCTACGAGCAGTACTTC. Translation gives CASSSVTYPYEQYF.

The V gene is TRBV6-5, the J gene TRBJ2-2; maybe TRBD1 (6 bases). The germline gives CDR1 MNHEY, CDR2 SVGAGI. The CDR3 runs 14 residues. V gave up 6 bases and J gave up 1 base, with 9 bases separating them. CDR3 sequence: CASSLQGNTGELFF. The CDR3 DNA reads TGTGCCAGCAGCCTACAGGGGAACACCGGGGAGCTGTTTTTT.

The V gene is TRBV5-1, the J gene TRBJ2-2, with 9 bases identical to TRBD2. V trimming: 4 bases; J trimming: 4 bases; junction bases outside the gene matches: 11. CDR3 length: 17 amino acids. The germline V gene has CDR1 SGHRS and CDR2 YFSETQ. The CDR3 DNA reads TGCGCCAGCAGCCAGGGACTAGCTCCGAGCATCACCGGGGAGCTGTTTTTT. The encoded protein is CASSQGLAPSITGELFF. The full variable domain, with the rest looked up from reference TRBV5-1 and TRBJ2-2, is KAGVTQTPRYLIKTRGQQVTLSCSPISGHRSVSWYQQTPGQGLQFLFEYFSETQRNKGNFPGRFSGRQFSNSRSEMNVSTLELGDSALYLCASSQGLAPSITGELFFGEGSRLTVL.

This clone has a handful of counts. This chain joins TRBV14 and TRBJ2-7, with 12 bases that match TRBD1. Germline assignment: CDR1 SGHDN and CDR2 FVKESK. The CDR3 extends over 15 amino acids. The trim removed 2 bases at V and 11 bases at J, leaving 10 bases unmatched. CDR3 sequence (DNA): TGTGCCAGCAGCCAATCCGGGACAGGGGGCCGGCAGGAGTACTTC. Translated: CASSQSGTGGRQEYF. Complete variable domain (other parts from reference TRBV14 and TRBJ2-7): EAGVTQFPSHSVIEKGQTVTLRCDPISGHDNLYWYRRVMGKEIKFLLHFVKESKQDESGMPNNRFLAERTGGTYSTLKVQPAELEDSGVYFCASSQSGTGGRQEYFGPGTRLTVT.

The sample holds a few counts of this clone. This chain joins TRBV10-3 and TRBJ2-3; 9 nucleotides match TRBD1. CDR3 length: 15 residues. Germline CDR1 and CDR2: ENHRY and SYGVKD. The junction had 8 bases not matched to a gene; V was cut back by 6 bases and J by 4 bases. The CDR3 sequence is CAIRPRQGGPDTQYF. CDR3 nucleotides: TGTGCCATCAGGCCTCGACAGGGGGGCCCAGATACGCAGTATTTT.

Notes on this clone: Different DNA sequences within this sample yield the same CDR3. The J gene is TRBJ2-3, the V gene TRBV11-3; D gene uncertain. V was pared by 3 bases and J by 2 bases, with 3 bases between. Germline CDR1 and CDR2: SGHNT and YENEEA. The CDR3 loop spans 12 amino acids. CDR3 protein: CASSLDTDTQYF. CDR3 coding DNA: TGTGCCAGCAGCTTGGACACAGATACGCAGTATTTT.

The V and J genes are TRBV5-5 and TRBJ2-5; D gene uncertain. The germline gives CDR1 SGHKS, CDR2 YYEKEE (reference sequence). CDR3 length: 13 residues. V was clipped by 2 bases and J by 5 bases, with 10 bases between them. CDR3 sequence (DNA): TGTGCCAGCAGCTTTGCAGGAAGGGAGACCCAGTACTTC. Translation: CASSFAGRETQYF.

This clone showed up just a few times. This chain joins TRBV9 and TRBJ1-2; possible D gene TRBD1, 5 bases. The germline V and J ends were trimmed by 4 bases and 4 bases, with 23 bases remaining between them. The germline CDR1 and CDR2 sequences are SGDLS and YYNGEE. The CDR3 totals 17 residues. The CDR3 here is CASSLKPGRTLSYGYTF. DNA of the CDR3: TGTGCCAGCAGCCTAAAGCCGGGACGGACCCTCTCCTATGGCTACACCTTC.

A note on this clone: This same CDR3 is encoded by further DNA sequences in the sample. The gene calls are TRBV5-1 and TRBJ2-2; D may be TRBD1 (6 bases). Germline CDR1 and CDR2: SGHRS and YFSETQ. This CDR3 has 15 residues. The germline V and J ends were trimmed by 4 bases and 2 bases, with 12 bases remaining between them. This CDR3 is CASSPPGVNTGELFF. The CDR3 region has the DNA TGCGCCAGCAGCCCCCCAGGGGTAAACACCGGGGAGCTGTTTTTT.

The CDR3 reads CASSSPSSGSSYNEQFF. The DNA of the CDR3 is TGCGCCAGCAGCTCCCCCTCTAGCGGGAGTTCCTACAATGAGCAGTTCTTC. This chain connects TRBV5-1 to TRBJ2-1, with 10 bases that match TRBD2. This CDR3 has 17 amino acids. Germline loops: CDR1 SGHRS, CDR2 YFSETQ. Trimming removed 3 bases from V and 1 base from J; junction bases left unmatched: 7.

The rearrangement uses TRBV19 and TRBJ2-5; D is possibly TRBD1 (5 bases). Germline CDR1 is LNHDA and CDR2 is SQIVND (reference sequence). The length of the CDR3 is 15 residues. V was cut by 2 bases and J by 3 bases, with 13 bases left in between. The CDR3 reads CASSIKADSKETQYF. CDR3 sequence (DNA): TGTGCCAGTAGTATAAAGGCAGACAGTAAAGAGACCCAGTACTTC.

This clone was detected only a few times. The rearrangement joins TRBV7-3 to TRBJ1-2; TRBD1 matches at 9 bases. This CDR3 is built from 13 residues. CDR1 SGHTA and CDR2 FQGTGA come from the germline V gene. V shed 3 bases, J shed 5 bases, and the junction held 1 base outside the gene matches. The CDR3 coding sequence is TGTGCCAGCAGCTTCGGACAGGGGTATGGCTACACCTTC. Its protein is CASSFGQGYGYTF.

The chain joins TRBV9 to TRBJ2-3; TRBD2 matches at 11 bases. CDR3 length equals 18 residues. J lost 0 bases, V lost 0 bases, and 6 bases had no gene match. The V gene's germline CDR1 is SGDLS and CDR2 YYNGEE. The CDR3 bases are TGTGCCAGCAGCGTAGGAGGTAGCGGGAGGGGTAGCACAGATACGCAGTATTTT. It yields the protein CASSVGGSGRGSTDTQYF.

V and J are TRBV7-6 and TRBJ2-5, with D hard to call. The CDR3 runs 13 residues. Germline V gene sequence: CDR1 SGHVS, CDR2 FNYEAQ. Trimming stripped 3 bases from V and 5 bases from J, with 10 bases between. The CDR3 nucleotides are TGTGCCAGCAGCTTTACGATCTCGGAGACCCAGTACTTC. Its translation is CASSFTISETQYF.